Described below is a single TCR beta chain sequence and its context. No antigen is known for it. The data were taken from a study of beta chain features in type 1 diabetes. Broader study findings: People with Type 1 diabetes carried modestly yet significantly shorter TCRB CDR3s in all four CD4+ subsets. Resolution of whether HLA type affects TCRB rearrangement was not achieved here. A pattern of fewer insertions and more deletions at VDJ junctions was seen in type 1 diabetes patients.

The length of the CDR3 is 15 residues. Germline CDR1 and CDR2: MNHEY and SVGAGI. The trim removed 10 bases at V and 8 bases at J, leaving 16 bases unmatched. Isolated RNA was reverse transcribed in full, so expressed TCRB transcripts were sequenced. Produced via immunoSEQ multiplex PCR; TCRdb's table is partial and in-frame only. The profile shows some 350,000 clones, approximately 12% of them singletons. On average, the one heparinised blood draw given by each donor was approximately 120 mL. A CD45RO/CCR7/CD25/CD127/CD95/CD27 panel sorted naive, central memory, regulatory and stem cell-like memory CD4+ cells.

Sample: naive CD4+ T cells from blood. The rearrangement joins TRBV6-5 to TRBJ1-4; 7 positions match TRBD1. This TCR was sampled from a woman aged 18-29 years with type 1 diabetes. The CDR3 protein is CATTPSTGQREKLFF. As DNA, the CDR3 is TGTGCCACCACCCCTTCGACAGGGCAACGGGAAAAACTGTTTTTT.